This passage covers 4 T cell receptor beta chains from one sample sequenced in a study of T cells in Graves' hyperthyroidism and ophthalmopathy. Amplification targeted TCR beta CDR3 regions from RNA transcripts. TCR CDR3 regions were first amplified by RT-PCR with HTBI primers. TCRdb called the multiplex PCR reads again in MiXCR, with one record for every CDR3 protein. This table holds around 260,000 distinct CDR3 sequences, less than 30% found once. The sequenced sample was blood. These receptors came from a middle-aged man with Graves' hyperthyroidism that later progressed to Graves' ophthalmopathy.

This sequence joins TRBV6-2 or TRBV6-3 and TRBJ2-2; 11 bases match TRBD2. The V gene's germline CDR1 is MNHEY and CDR2 SVGEGT. The V gene end was trimmed by 4 bases and the J gene end by 4 bases; junction bases not matched to a gene: 8. The CDR3 covers 17 residues. The CDR3 nucleotides read TGTGCCAGCAGTTTGAGGACTAGCGGGCGATTCACCGGGGAGCTGTTTTTT. Translated, it gives CASSLRTSGRFTGELFF.

This clonotype was detected many times. This chain links TRBV19 with TRBJ1-2; perhaps TRBD1 as D (5 bases). Trimming stripped 3 bases from V and 2 bases from J, with 13 bases between. This CDR3 comprises 15 residues. Germline-derived CDR1 and CDR2 are LNHDA and SQIVND (reference sequence). CDR3: CASSIALQGNYGYTF. CDR3 nucleotides: TGTGCCAGTAGTATCGCTTTGCAGGGCAACTATGGCTACACCTTC.

This clonotype was recorded many times. The rearrangement uses TRBV11-2 and TRBJ2-5; TRBD2 matches 9 bases. V gave up 1 base and J gave up 3 bases; unmatched junction bases: 0. The CDR3 totals 14 residues. Germline CDR1 is SGHAT and CDR2 is FQNNGV. The CDR3 is CASSLGGREETQYF. The CDR3 coding sequence is TGTGCCAGCAGCTTAGGCGGGAGGGAAGAGACCCAGTACTTC.

This clonotype was counted a single time. This chain joins TRBV28 and TRBJ1-1, with no clear D. Per germline, CDR1 MDHEN and CDR2 SYDVKM. V was pared by 1 base and J by 4 bases, with 25 bases between. The CDR3 sequence is 19 residues long. As DNA, the CDR3 is TGTGCCAGCAGTTTATTTACCTACCAACTACTTGTTTCGGGCACTGAAGCTTTCTTT. It translates to CASSLFTYQLLVSGTEAFF. Together with reference TRBV28 and TRBJ1-1, the CDR3 gives the full variable domain: DVKVTQSSRYLVKRTGEKVFLECVQDMDHENMFWYRQDPGLGLRLIYFSYDVKMKEKGDIPEGYSVSREKKERFSLILESASTNQTSMYLCASSLFTYQLLVSGTEAFFGQGTRLTVV.